These T cell receptor beta chains were read from a single sample in a study of CD8+CD57+ T cells in acquired aplastic anemia. TCRdb re-called the reads through MiXCR, storing one row per CDR3 protein. This table holds approximately 300,000 distinct CDR3 sequences, 50% to 65% found once. Input material: sorted CD4+, CD8+, or CD8+CD57+ T cells (not recorded which) from PBMCs. These receptor sequences come from a human donor with aplastic anemia. CDR3s leave out the opening cysteine and the closing phenylalanine or tryptophan. Fields, in order: D gene, V gene, J gene, CDR3 protein. The D gene is left open where the match is weak.

.	TRBV5-1	TRBJ2-2	AGSLRSQTGELF
TRBD1	TRBV7-2	TRBJ2-3	ASSQQGGTDTQY
TRBD1	TRBV20-1	TRBJ1-1	SGGQGANTEAF
.	TRBV12-3/TRBV12-4	TRBJ2-2	ASRQSGELF
.	TRBV5-1	TRBJ2-7	ASSGDSITYEQY
TRBD1	TRBV5-8	TRBJ1-1	ASSLGTGVGTEAF
.	TRBV7-7	TRBJ1-1	ASRGHRNTEAF
.	TRBV20-1	TRBJ1-6	SARLRTSGGTSPLH
.	TRBV25-1	TRBJ2-5	ASSEPGVKETQY
.	TRBV25-1	TRBJ2-7	ASSPADSPYEQY
.	TRBV15	TRBJ1-5	ATQWRANQPQH
.	TRBV19	TRBJ2-1	ASSIMSRGVGSYNEQF
.	TRBV5-8	TRBJ2-7	ATSREQPNTGEQY
.	TRBV6-5	TRBJ2-7	ASSYGQGDYEQY
.	TRBV18	TRBJ2-2	ASSQNWDTNTGELF
.	TRBV10-3	TRBJ1-2	AIGSGEGYT
.	TRBV29-1	TRBJ1-1	SVSSGAF
TRBD2	TRBV14	TRBJ2-3	ASSPGLRTDTQY
TRBD2	TRBV2	TRBJ2-7	ASSPGRVGFAYEQC
.	TRBV7-2	TRBJ2-3	ASSLDGLADTQY
.	TRBV10-1	TRBJ2-2	ASSEPPRGNTGELF
.	TRBV7-7	TRBJ2-1	ASSLIDQHEQF
TRBD1	TRBV20-1	TRBJ1-2	SAIQGASSYT
.	TRBV7-9	TRBJ1-2	ASSVGGNYGYT
.	TRBV5-6	TRBJ2-3	ASTLRWGAEDTQY
.	TRBV2	TRBJ1-2	ASSEREASPNHGYT
.	TRBV20-1	TRBJ2-3	SARAQGPSTDTQY
.	TRBV20-1	TRBJ2-1	SASPAPRLVDEQF
.	TRBV9	TRBJ2-7	ASSGEGHHEQY
TRBD2	TRBV20-1	TRBJ2-7	SAREPSGVYERY
TRBD1	TRBV10-3	TRBJ2-7	AINPGQGAYEQY
.	TRBV5-1	TRBJ2-4	ASSLVAITGLAKNIQY
TRBD1	TRBV28	TRBJ1-5	ASILQGAVGNQPQH
.	TRBV6-2/TRBV6-3	TRBJ2-6	ASRPLDSSGANVLT
.	TRBV7-6	TRBJ1-3	ASSSTGNTIY
TRBD1	TRBV12-3/TRBV12-4	TRBJ1-1	ATQTGTANTEAF
TRBD1	TRBV20-1	TRBJ2-3	SAGTGGRSDTQY
.	TRBV2	TRBJ2-6	ASSVGMGALSGANVLT
.	TRBV6-1	TRBJ2-7	ASNVPGGSGEQY